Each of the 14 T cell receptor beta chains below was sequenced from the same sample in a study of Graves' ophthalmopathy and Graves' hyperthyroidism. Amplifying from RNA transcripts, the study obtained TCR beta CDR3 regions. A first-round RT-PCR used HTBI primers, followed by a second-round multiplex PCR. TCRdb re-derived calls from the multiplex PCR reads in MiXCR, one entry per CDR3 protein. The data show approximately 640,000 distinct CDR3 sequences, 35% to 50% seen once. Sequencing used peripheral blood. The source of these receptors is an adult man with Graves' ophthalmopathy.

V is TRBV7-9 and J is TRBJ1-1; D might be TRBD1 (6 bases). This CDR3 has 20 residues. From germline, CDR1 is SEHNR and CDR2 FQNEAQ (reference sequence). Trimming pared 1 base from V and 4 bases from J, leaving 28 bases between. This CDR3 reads CASSLELDRWRGVFVTEAFF. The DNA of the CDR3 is TGTGCCAGCAGCTTAGAATTGGATCGGTGGAGGGGGGTTTTTGTCACTGAAGCTTTCTTT.

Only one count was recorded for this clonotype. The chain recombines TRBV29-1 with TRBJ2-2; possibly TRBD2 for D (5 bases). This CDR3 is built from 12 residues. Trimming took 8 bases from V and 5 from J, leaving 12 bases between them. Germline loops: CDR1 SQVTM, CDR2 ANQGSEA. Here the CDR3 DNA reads TGCAGCTTGACCGGGGAAACCGGGGAGCTGTTTTTT. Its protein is CSLTGETGELFF.

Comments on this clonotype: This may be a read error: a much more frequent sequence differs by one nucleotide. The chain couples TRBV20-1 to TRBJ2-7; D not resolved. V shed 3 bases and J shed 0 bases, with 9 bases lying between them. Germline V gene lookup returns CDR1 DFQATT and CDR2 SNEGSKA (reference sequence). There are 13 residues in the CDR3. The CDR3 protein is CSASKGCSYEQYF. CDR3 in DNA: TGCAGTGCTAGTAAAGGTTGCTCCTACGAGCAGTACTTC.

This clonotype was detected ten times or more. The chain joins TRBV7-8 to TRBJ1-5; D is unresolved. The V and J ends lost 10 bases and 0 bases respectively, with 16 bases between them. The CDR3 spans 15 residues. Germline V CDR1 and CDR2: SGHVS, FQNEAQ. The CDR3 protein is CATGSLVFSNQPQHF. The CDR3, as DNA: TGTGCCACAGGAAGTTTGGTATTTAGCAATCAGCCCCAGCATTTT. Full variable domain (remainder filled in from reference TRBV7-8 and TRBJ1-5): GAGVSQSPRYKVAKRGQDVALRCDPISGHVSLFWYQQALGQGPEFLTYFQNEAQLDKSGLPSDRFFAERPEGSVSTLKIQRTQQEDSAVYLCATGSLVFSNQPQHFGDGTRLSIL.

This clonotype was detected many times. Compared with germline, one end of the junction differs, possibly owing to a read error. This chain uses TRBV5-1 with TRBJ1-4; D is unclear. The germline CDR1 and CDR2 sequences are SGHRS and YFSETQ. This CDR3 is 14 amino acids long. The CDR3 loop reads CASSLGTTNEKLFF. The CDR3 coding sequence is TGTGCCAGCAGCTTAGGTACAACTAATGAAAAACTGTTTTTT.

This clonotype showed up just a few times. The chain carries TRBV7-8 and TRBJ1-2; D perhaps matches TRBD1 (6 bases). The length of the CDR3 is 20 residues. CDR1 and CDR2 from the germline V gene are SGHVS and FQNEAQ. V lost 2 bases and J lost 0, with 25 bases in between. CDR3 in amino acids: CASSLYAHRVRVGSNYGYTF. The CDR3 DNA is TGTGCCAGCAGCTTATATGCCCACAGGGTTCGAGTAGGGTCTAACTATGGCTACACCTTC.

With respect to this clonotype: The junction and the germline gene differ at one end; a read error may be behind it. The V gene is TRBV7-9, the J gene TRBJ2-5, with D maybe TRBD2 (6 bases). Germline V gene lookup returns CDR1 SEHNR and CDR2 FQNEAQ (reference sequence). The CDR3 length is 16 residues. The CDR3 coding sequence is TGCGCCAGCAGCACCGAGCGTGTGACGGCCGGGGGGACCCAGTACTTC. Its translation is CASSTERVTAGGTQYF.

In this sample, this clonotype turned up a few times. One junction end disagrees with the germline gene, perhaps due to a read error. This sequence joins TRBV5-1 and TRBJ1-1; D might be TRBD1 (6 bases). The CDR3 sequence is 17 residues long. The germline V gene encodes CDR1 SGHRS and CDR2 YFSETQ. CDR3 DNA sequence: TGTGCCAGCAGCAAGAACCGGGACACTTCCCGAAACACTGAAGCTTTCTTT. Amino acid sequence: CASSKNRDTSRNTEAFF.

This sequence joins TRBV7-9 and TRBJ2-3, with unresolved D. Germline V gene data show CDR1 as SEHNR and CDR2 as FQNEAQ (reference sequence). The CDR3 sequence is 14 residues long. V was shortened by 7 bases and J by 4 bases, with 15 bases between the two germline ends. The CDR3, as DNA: TGTGCCAGCATGCTTGGGTTAGGCGCAGATACGCAGTATTTT. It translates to CASMLGLGADTQYF.

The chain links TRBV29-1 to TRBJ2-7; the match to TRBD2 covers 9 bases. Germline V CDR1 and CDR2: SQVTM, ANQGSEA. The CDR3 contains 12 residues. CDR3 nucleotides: TGCAGACGTAGCGGGAGATGCAACGAGCAGTACTTC. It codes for CRRSGRCNEQYF.

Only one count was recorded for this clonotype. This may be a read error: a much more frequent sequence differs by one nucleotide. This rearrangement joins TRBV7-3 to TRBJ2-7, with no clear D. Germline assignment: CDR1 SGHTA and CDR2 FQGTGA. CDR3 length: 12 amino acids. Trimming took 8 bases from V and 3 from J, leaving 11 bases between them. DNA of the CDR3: TGTGCCAGCGGCCCCCCGAACTACGAGCAGTACTTC. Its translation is CASGPPNYEQYF. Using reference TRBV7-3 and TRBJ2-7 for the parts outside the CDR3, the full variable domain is GAGVSQTPSNKVTEKGKYVELRCDPISGHTALYWYRQSLGQGPEFLIYFQGTGAADDSGLPNDRFFAVRPEGSVSTLKIQRTERGDSAVYLCASGPPNYEQYFGPGTRLTVT.

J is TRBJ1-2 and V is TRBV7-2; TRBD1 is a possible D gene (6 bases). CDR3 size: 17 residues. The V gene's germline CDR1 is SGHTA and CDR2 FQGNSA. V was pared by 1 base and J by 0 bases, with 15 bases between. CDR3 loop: CASSLGGATQSNYGYTF. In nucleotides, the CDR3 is TGTGCCAGCAGCTTAGGGGGGGCGACGCAGTCTAACTATGGCTACACCTTC. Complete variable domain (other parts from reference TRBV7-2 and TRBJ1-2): GAGVSQSPSNKVTEKGKDVELRCDPISGHTALYWYRQSLGQGLEFLIYFQGNSAPDKSGLPSDRFSAERTGGSVSTLTIQRTQQEDSAVYLCASSLGGATQSNYGYTFGSGTRLTVV.

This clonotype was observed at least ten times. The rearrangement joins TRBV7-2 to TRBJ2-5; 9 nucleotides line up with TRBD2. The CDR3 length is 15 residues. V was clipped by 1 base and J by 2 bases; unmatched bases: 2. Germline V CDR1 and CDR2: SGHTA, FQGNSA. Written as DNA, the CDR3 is TGTGCCAGCAGCTTAGTAGCGGGAGTACAAGAGACCCAGTACTTC. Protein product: CASSLVAGVQETQYF.

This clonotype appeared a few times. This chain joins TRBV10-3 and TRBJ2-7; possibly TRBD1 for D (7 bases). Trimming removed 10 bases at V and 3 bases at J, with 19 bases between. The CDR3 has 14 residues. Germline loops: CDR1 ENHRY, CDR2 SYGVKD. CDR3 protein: CASGTTGDLYEQYF. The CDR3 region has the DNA TGTGCCAGCGGGACCACAGGGGACCTCTACGAGCAGTACTTC.